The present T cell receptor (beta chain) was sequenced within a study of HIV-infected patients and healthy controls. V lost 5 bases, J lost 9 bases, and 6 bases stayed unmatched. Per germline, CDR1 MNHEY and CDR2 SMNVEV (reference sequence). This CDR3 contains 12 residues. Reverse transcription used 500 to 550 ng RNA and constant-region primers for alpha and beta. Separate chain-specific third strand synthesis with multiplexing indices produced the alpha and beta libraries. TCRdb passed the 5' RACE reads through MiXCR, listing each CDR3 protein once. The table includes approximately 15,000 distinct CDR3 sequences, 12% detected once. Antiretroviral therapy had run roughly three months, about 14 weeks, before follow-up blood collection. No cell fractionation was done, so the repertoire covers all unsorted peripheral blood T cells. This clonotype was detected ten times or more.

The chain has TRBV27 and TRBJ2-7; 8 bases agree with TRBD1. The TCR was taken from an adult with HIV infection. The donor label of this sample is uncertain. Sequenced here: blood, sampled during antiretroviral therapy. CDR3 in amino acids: CASSPDRGGQYF. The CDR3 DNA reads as TGTGCCAGCAGTCCCGACAGGGGCGGGCAGTACTTC.